These T cell receptor beta chains were read from a single sample in a study of PD-1 blockade in classical Hodgkin lymphoma. The data were produced by immunoSEQ multiplex PCR, yet TCRdb's version contains in-frame clones alone and is incomplete. The table shows tens of thousands of clones, with approximately 86% occurring only once. The sample in question was peripheral blood mononuclear cells (PBMCs), obtained before the fourth cycle of nivolumab. Receptors were obtained from a human donor with classical Hodgkin lymphoma. CDR3s include the opening cysteine and the closing phenylalanine or tryptophan. D genes are given only for firm matches. The size of a clone is reported for some rows only, either as once, few or many, or as a class for expanded clones.

d_call j_call clone_size v_call cdr3_nt cdr3_aa
TRBD1 TRBJ1-1 - TRBV5-1 TGCGCCAGCAGCCTACTCGGACAGGGGAACACTGAAGCTTTCTTT CASSLLGQGNTEAFF
- TRBJ1-5 - TRBV28 TGTGCCAGCAGTTTGGGGAATCAGCCCCAGCATTTT CASSLGNQPQHF
- TRBJ2-5 - TRBV4-2 TGTGCCAGCAGCCAGGATCGAGGACTTAGAGGGGGGACCCAGTACTTC CASSQDRGLRGGTQYF
- TRBJ2-6 - TRBV5-1 TGCGCCAGCAGCCAGGGATCTGGGGCCAACGTCCTGACTTTC CASSQGSGANVLTF
TRBD1 TRBJ2-7 - TRBV11-3 TGTGCCAGCAGTTTACAGGGGGGAAGTCACCTTGAGAACGAGCAGTACTTC CASSLQGGSHLENEQYF
TRBD1 TRBJ2-7 - TRBV5-5 TGTGCCAGCAGCCCCCTCGGGGACAGGGCCTACGAGCAGTACTTC CASSPLGDRAYEQYF
- TRBJ1-5 - TRBV10-3 TGTGCCATCCCCAGCCCAGCCCAGCATTTT CAIPSPAQHF
TRBD2 TRBJ2-3 - TRBV7-2 TGTGCCAGCAGCTTAGCTGCGGGAGCGGGTGATACGCAGTATTTT CASSLAAGAGDTQYF
- TRBJ2-3 - TRBV10-3 TGTGCCATCCGAAGCGGGAGCACAGATACGCAGTATTTT CAIRSGSTDTQYF
- TRBJ1-2 - TRBV6-5 TGTGCCAGCAGGCTCACACAGGGTAGCTATGGCTACACCTTC CASRLTQGSYGYTF
- TRBJ1-5 - TRBV6-5 TGTGCCAGCAGTCCCCGGTGGGGGGACAATCAGCCCCAGCATTTT CASSPRWGDNQPQHF
TRBD2 TRBJ2-1 few TRBV5-6 TGTGCCAGCCGTAGCGGGCCTAAGCAGTTCTTC CASRSGPKQFF
- TRBJ1-2 - TRBV6-1 TGTGCCAGCAATACGGCAGACTATGGCTACACCTTC CASNTADYGYTF
- TRBJ1-1 once TRBV19 TGTGCCAGTAGCGTGAGGGGGGCGTCTACTGAAGCTTTCTTT CASSVRGASTEAFF
- TRBJ1-2 once TRBV5-6 TGTGCCAGCACCCCGGTAGGGGTTAACTATGGCTACACCTTC CASTPVGVNYGYTF
TRBD1 TRBJ1-5 - TRBV5-6 TGTGCCAGCAGCTCGACAGGGGTTCAGCCCCAGCATTTT CASSSTGVQPQHF
- TRBJ1-1 - TRBV28 TGTGCCAGCAGTTCCCCAGGGAATTTGAACACTGAAGCTTTCTTT CASSSPGNLNTEAFF
TRBD2 TRBJ2-4 - TRBV18 TGTGCCAGCTCACCAGGGACTAGCGGGATTCTCGAAATCCGCAACATTCAGTACTTC CASSPGTSGILEIRNIQYF
- TRBJ2-7 few TRBV6-1 TGTGCCAGCAGTGAAGCGCTGGGGGTTCTCTACGAGCAGTACTTC CASSEALGVLYEQYF
TRBD1 TRBJ2-5 - TRBV29-1 TGCAGCGTTGGGGCAGGGGGAGAGACCCAGTACTTC CSVGAGGETQYF
TRBD2 TRBJ2-3 - TRBV25-1 TGTGCCAGCAGTGTAGGGGCGGGAGTAGCAGATACGCAGTATTTT CASSVGAGVADTQYF
TRBD1 TRBJ1-3 - TRBV2 TGTGCCAGCAGTCTGGACAGGGAAAGGGGAAACACCATATATTTT CASSLDRERGNTIYF
- TRBJ1-1 - TRBV19 TGTGCCAGTAGTCTACAGGGATTGAACACTGAAGCTTTCTTT CASSLQGLNTEAFF
- TRBJ1-1 - TRBV23-1 TGCGCCAGCAGTCAGGGCAGGAGGTACACTGAAGCTTTCTTT CASSQGRRYTEAFF
- TRBJ2-3 - TRBV4-1 TGCGCCAGCAGCCCCAGACTAGTGATAGATACGCAGTATTTT CASSPRLVIDTQYF
TRBD2 TRBJ2-7 - TRBV7-2 TGTGCCAGCAGCTTAGTGAGACTAGCGGGATGGGGCGAGCAGTACTTC CASSLVRLAGWGEQYF
- TRBJ1-1 once TRBV29-1 TGCAGCGTCGGGACCGACACTGAAGCTTTCTTT CSVGTDTEAFF
- TRBJ2-3 - TRBV28 TGTGCCAGCAGTTTGGTCAAGGGGCCCACAGATACGCAGTATTTT CASSLVKGPTDTQYF
- TRBJ1-5 few TRBV10-3 TGTGCCATCAGTGAGTCGAAACCCTCCGGCAGGCTGCATTTT CAISESKPSGRLHF
TRBD2 TRBJ2-1 - TRBV11-2 TGTGCCAGCAGAGGGACTAGCGGGAGGAACAATGAGCAGTTCTTC CASRGTSGRNNEQFF
- TRBJ2-3 - TRBV10-3 TGTGCCATCAGTTCGACGGTAGATACGCAGTATTTT CAISSTVDTQYF
- TRBJ2-7 - TRBV7-2 TGTGCCAGCAGCTCCGGGACGGGCTTCTACGAGCAGTACTTC CASSSGTGFYEQYF
- TRBJ2-7 - TRBV27 TGTGCCAGCGGTTCACTAGCTCGCCCCCTCGAGCAGTACTTC CASGSLARPLEQYF
- TRBJ1-2 - TRBV4-1 TGCGCCAGCAGGCCAATCCCCCCAGTGACGGTAGATGGCTACACCTTC CASRPIPPVTVDGYTF
- TRBJ2-7 - TRBV18 TGTGCCAGCTCACCAGCCCCAGGGCACGAGCAGTACTTC CASSPAPGHEQYF
- TRBJ2-6 - TRBV27 TGTGCCAGCAGCTACACGAGAGGCTCTGGGGCCAACGTCCTGACTTTC CASSYTRGSGANVLTF
TRBD2 TRBJ2-5 - TRBV11-2 TGTGCCAGCAGCTTAGGACTAGCGGGAGGGCAAGAGACCCAGTACTTC CASSLGLAGGQETQYF
- TRBJ2-4 - TRBV7-2 TGTGCCAGCAGCTTAGTGGCGGAAAACATTCAGTACTTC CASSLVAENIQYF